Presented here are 15 T cell receptor beta chains from one specimen sequenced in a study of T cells in Graves' hyperthyroidism and ophthalmopathy. It was RNA transcripts that yielded the amplified TCR beta CDR3 regions. With the HTBI primer set, the TCR CDR3 went through a first round of RT-PCR. TCRdb re-called the multiplex PCR reads through MiXCR, storing one row per CDR3 protein. The sample carries some 720,000 distinct CDR3 sequences, 16% recorded once. The specimen was blood. The receptors were gathered from a man aged 18 to 30 with Graves' hyperthyroidism.

Turning to this clonotype: A clone one base away is much larger, so this may be a read error. J is TRBJ2-7 and V is TRBV12-3 or TRBV12-4; 12 positions agree with TRBD1. The CDR3 covers 16 residues. The CDR3: CANSSSRGTGGDEQYF. The DNA of the CDR3 is TGTGCCAACAGTTCCAGTCGCGGGACAGGGGGCGACGAGCAGTACTTC.

The CDR3 region is CASSPLGVLNTEAFF. The CDR3 coding sequence is TGTGCCAGCAGCCCCCTGGGAGTTCTGAACACTGAAGCTTTCTTT. The rearrangement joins TRBV3-1 to TRBJ1-1, with D unclear. With 4 bases removed from V and 0 bases from J, the gap between germline ends came to 12 bases. This CDR3 has 15 residues. Per the germline V gene, CDR1 is LGHDT and CDR2 is YNNKEL (reference sequence).

This clonotype was detected only a few times. The rearrangement uses TRBV19 and TRBJ2-7; 9 bases fit TRBD1. J was trimmed by 3 bases and V by 4 bases; bases with no gene match: 7. The germline V gene has CDR1 LNHDA and CDR2 SQIVND (reference sequence). CDR3 size: 15 residues. The chain's CDR3 is CASSTQGARSYEQYF. As DNA, the CDR3 is TGTGCCAGTAGTACACAGGGGGCGAGAAGCTACGAGCAGTACTTC.

This chain uses TRBV19 with TRBJ1-6, with TRBD1 matching over 7 bases. Germline V lookup: CDR1 LNHDA, CDR2 SQIVND (reference sequence). This CDR3 has 15 amino acids. Unmatched junction bases numbered 7, after V lost 6 bases and J lost 5 bases. The CDR3 DNA reads TGTGCCAGTAGCCCAACCGGGACAGATAATTCACCCCTCCACTTT. Its translation is CASSPTGTDNSPLHF.

The V gene is TRBV20-1, the J gene TRBJ2-7; 13 positions agree with TRBD2. From germline, CDR1 is DFQATT and CDR2 SNEGSKA (reference sequence). V trimming: 0 bases; J trimming: 4 bases; junction bases outside the gene matches: 6. This CDR3 has 16 amino acids. The CDR3: CSARDLLAGGPYEQYF. The DNA for the CDR3 is TGCAGTGCTAGAGATTTACTAGCGGGAGGGCCATACGAGCAGTACTTC.

This clonotype was seen ten or more times. The rearrangement joins TRBV3-1 to TRBJ2-5; D perhaps matches TRBD2 (6 bases). Trimming left V 0 bases short and J 1 base short, with 12 bases between. Germline V gives CDR1 LGHDT, CDR2 YNNKEL (reference sequence). The CDR3 extends over 16 amino acids. CDR3 bases: TGTGCCAGCAGCCAAGAGGTGGAGGGGTTCCAAGAGACCCAGTACTTC. It codes for CASSQEVEGFQETQYF.

This clonotype has a count of ten or more. The CDR3 DNA follows: TGCAGTGCTACCCGGACTAGCGGGATGGAGACCCAGTACTTC. This sequence encodes CSATRTSGMETQYF. This rearrangement joins TRBV20-1 to TRBJ2-5; TRBD2 matches at 12 bases. There are 14 residues in the CDR3. Trimming cost V 4 bases and J 5 bases; bases outside gene matches: 5. The V gene's germline CDR1 is DFQATT and CDR2 SNEGSKA (reference sequence).

The chain links TRBV5-1 to TRBJ2-3; D is perhaps TRBD2 (7 bases). The CDR3 contains 15 residues. CDR1 and CDR2 (germline): SGHRS, YFSETQ. V shed 2 bases and J shed 4 bases, with 14 bases lying between them. This chain's CDR3 is CASSFRYGGPDTQYF. The CDR3 DNA reads as TGCGCCAGCAGCTTTAGGTACGGGGGGCCAGATACGCAGTATTTT.

This clonotype showed up many times. The genes are TRBV28 and TRBJ2-2; TRBD1 or TRBD2 may be the D gene (5 bases each). V was shortened by 9 bases and J by 7 bases, with 21 bases between the two germline ends. Germline V gives CDR1 MDHEN, CDR2 SYDVKM. The length of the CDR3 is 15 residues. The CDR3 coding sequence is TGTGCCAGTTCACAGGCGGGTTCTGGGAGCGGGGAGCTGTTTTTT. This translates into CASSQAGSGSGELFF. Variable domain in full (rest from reference TRBV28 and TRBJ2-2): DVKVTQSSRYLVKRTGEKVFLECVQDMDHENMFWYRQDPGLGLRLIYFSYDVKMKEKGDIPEGYSVSREKKERFSLILESASTNQTSMYLCASSQAGSGSGELFFGEGSRLTVL.

This clonotype was recorded a few times. The rearrangement joins TRBV9 to TRBJ2-2; D is unclear. The CDR3 spans 15 residues. Germline assignment: CDR1 SGDLS and CDR2 YYNGEE. V shed 0 bases and J shed 5 bases, with 11 bases lying between them. CDR3 nucleotide sequence: TGTGCCAGCAGCGTAGCCCCACACCAAACCGGGGAGCTGTTTTTT. As protein: CASSVAPHQTGELFF.

This clonotype came up many times. CDR3 DNA: TGTGCCAGCAGCGAACTAGCGGAGTTCTACAATGAGCAGTTCTTC. This codes for CASSELAEFYNEQFF. This rearrangement joins TRBV7-2 to TRBJ2-1, with 8 positions matching TRBD2. CDR1 is SGHTA and CDR2 is FQGNSA in the germline V gene. V gave up 5 bases and J gave up 3 bases; unmatched junction bases: 6. CDR3 size: 15 residues. Looking up the rest from reference TRBV7-2 and TRBJ2-1 gives the full variable domain: GAGVSQSPSNKVTEKGKDVELRCDPISGHTALYWYRQSLGQGLEFLIYFQGNSAPDKSGLPSDRFSAERTGGSVSTLTIQRTQQEDSAVYLCASSELAEFYNEQFFGPGTRLTVL.

V is TRBV29-1 and J is TRBJ2-7, with TRBD2 matching over 9 bases. The V segment lost 1 base and the J segment 1 base; nucleotides outside the gene matches: 5. The germline CDR1 and CDR2 sequences are SQVTM and ANQGSEA. This CDR3 is 15 amino acids long. Written as DNA, the CDR3 is TGCAGCGTTGAAGGCCTAGCGGGGCATTCCTACGAGCAGTACTTC. Amino acids: CSVEGLAGHSYEQYF.

There are a few counts of this clonotype. This rearrangement joins TRBV7-9 to TRBJ1-1; D not resolved. The CDR3 is 15 amino acids. V dropped 5 bases and J dropped 4 bases, with 17 bases sitting between them. Looked up from germline, CDR1 is SEHNR and CDR2 is FQNEAQ (reference sequence). The DNA for the CDR3 is TGTGCCAGCAGCCGGAGGGTAGACCGGGGCACTGAAGCTTTCTTT. Translation gives CASSRRVDRGTEAFF.

The genes are TRBV19 and TRBJ1-5; unclear D gene. V was trimmed by 3 bases and J by 0 bases, leaving 9 bases between them. Germline loops: CDR1 LNHDA, CDR2 SQIVND (reference sequence). The CDR3 is made up of 15 amino acids. CDR3 protein: CASSISSYSNQPQHF. The DNA of the CDR3 is TGTGCCAGTAGTATTTCTAGCTATAGCAATCAGCCCCAGCATTTT.

The V and J genes are TRBV20-1 and TRBJ2-1; D perhaps matches TRBD2 (5 bases). The V and J ends lost 7 bases and 0 bases respectively, with 16 bases between them. The CDR3 covers 15 residues. Germline loops: CDR1 DFQATT, CDR2 SNEGSKA (reference sequence). This CDR3 reads CSVLGRASSYNEQFF. As DNA, the CDR3 is TGCAGTGTACTTGGGCGGGCCTCCTCCTACAATGAGCAGTTCTTC.